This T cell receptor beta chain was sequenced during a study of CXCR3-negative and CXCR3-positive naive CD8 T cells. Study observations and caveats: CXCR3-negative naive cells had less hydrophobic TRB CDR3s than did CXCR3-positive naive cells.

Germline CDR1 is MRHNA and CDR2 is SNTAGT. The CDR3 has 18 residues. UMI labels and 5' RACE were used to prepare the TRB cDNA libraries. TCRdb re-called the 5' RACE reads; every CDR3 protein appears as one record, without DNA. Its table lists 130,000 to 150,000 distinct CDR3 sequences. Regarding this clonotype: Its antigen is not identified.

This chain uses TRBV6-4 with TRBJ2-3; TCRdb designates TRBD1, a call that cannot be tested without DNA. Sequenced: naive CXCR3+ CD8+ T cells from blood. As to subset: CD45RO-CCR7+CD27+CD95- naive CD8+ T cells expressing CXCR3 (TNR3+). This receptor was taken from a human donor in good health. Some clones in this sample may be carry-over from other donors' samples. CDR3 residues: CASSVPPIVLPNTDTQYF.